This TCR beta chain emerged from a study of identical twins (dated by TCRdb to about 2016). In terms of the full investigation: To test whether fetal clonotypes persist, the study used deep sequencing on TCR alpha and beta repertoires from monozygotic twins, unrelated adults of various ages, and cord blood. Replicate twin experiments were performed at different times using different library preparation protocols to rule out contamination.

Library method: 5' RACE. Sequencing instrument: Illumina HiSeq 2000. A universal primer binding site was introduced by template switching, and a unique molecular identifier was present in the final cDNA, enabling accurate counting of TCR cDNA molecules. Specific primers in the conserved constant-segment region were used to synthesize first-strand cDNA for TCR alpha and beta chains. To control for contamination, every cDNA library was double barcoded, receiving both a SMART-Mk sample barcode and Illumina barcodes. TruSeq adapter sequences, together with Illumina sample barcodes, were added in two successive PCR steps. Sequencing of the TCR alpha and beta cDNA libraries was done on the Illumina HiSeq platform using custom primers. In the paper's pipeline: Raw reads were processed with MiGEC to extract unique molecular identifiers, and MiXCR was used to determine CDR3 positions. For each individual, recombination models were inferred using an EM algorithm with the repgenHMM and IGoR tools. Shared clonotypes were analyzed with the tcR package in R, and sharing was normalized by the product of cloneset sizes. To study raw recombination free of thymic and clonal selection effects, out-of-frame nonproductive sequences were analyzed. TCRdb trimmed the raw reads at Q25, called clones with MiXCR and kept productive beta chains. One record per CDR3 amino acid sequence lists the most common genes and DNA. TCRdb assigned the V and J calls; the authors' analysis was not used. Counted in this sample were about 530,000 distinct CDR3 sequences; around 22% of them appeared once. About 0.48% of the sample is in the top ten clones.

Every donor in the study was a healthy Caucasian. Three pairs of female monozygotic twins, all aged 18 to 29 years, were included in the twin cohort. CD4+ and CD8+ T cell populations were isolated with positive isolation kits from Invitrogen. Concerning this clonotype: Its recognized antigen is unknown. No base quality information exists; no much larger clone differs at one position.

Based on the germline V gene (reference sequence), the CDR1 and CDR2 sequences are DFQATT and SNEGSKA. V has 3 bases trimmed and J has 1 base trimmed; junction bases matching no gene number 7. Taken from cysteine to phenylalanine, the CDR3 has 15 residues. Kept here is only the CDR3 DNA, which spans 45 bases and is read in frame from base 1. The investigation overall reported the following: Invariant T cells such as MAIT and iNKT could partly confound zero-insertion analyses, though diverse VJ usage argued against this for most clonotypes. Out-of-frame TCR alpha sequences shared between twins showed an excess of low generation-probability sequences compared with coincidental sharing between unrelated individuals. Fewer insertions were carried by abundant cord blood beta clonotypes; a weaker similar trend was observed in young adult naive repertoires, while no such trend was observed in memory repertoires. Because the same donors could not be followed over many years, the conclusions relied on cross-sectional statistical analysis. Excess twin sharing in beta out-of-frame sequences was weaker because fewer shared sequences lowered the signal-to-noise ratio. In monozygotic twins, out-of-frame TCR alpha sharing was systematically underestimated by recombination models, although the models agreed with sharing between unrelated individuals.

Separately, the same data were catalogued under a study of yellow fever vaccine responses in identical twins. The second study also describes: According to the authors, in identical twins the way T cells responded to vaccination appeared partly convergent and partly personalized. Focusing on identical twins, the study followed the T cell clones that responded to the vaccine, and did so with precision.

This clonotype was sampled from a woman between 18 and 29 years old in good health. The material sequenced was CD4+ T cells sorted from blood. The sequence links TRBV20-1 to TRBJ2-3; 7 central bases correspond to TRBD1. The CDR3 amino acid sequence is: CSARGQIVGTDTQYF. The DNA is TGCAGTGCTAGGGGACAGATCGTCGGCACAGATACGCAGTATTTT.